Below are 22 T cell receptor beta chains sequenced from a single sample in a study of blood T cell repertoires in COVID-19. Profiled with immunoSEQ multiplex PCR; TCRdb holds only in-frame clones, not every one. The data show about 400,000 clones, with about 90% seen just once and around 3% held by the top ten. Source material: PBMCs or T cells enriched from blood (not recorded which). The origin of the receptors is a woman aged 25 to 39 who had recovered from COVID-19.

The chain employs TRBV30 and TRBJ1-5, with D unclear. The germline CDR1 and CDR2 sequences are GTSNPN and SVGIG (reference sequence). V lost 1 base to trimming and J lost 4 bases, with 14 bases between them. This CDR3 spans 15 amino acids. The CDR3 DNA follows: TGTGCCTGGAGTGGGGCGGGAATTTGGAATCAGCCCCAGCATTTT. This sequence encodes CAWSGAGIWNQPQHF.

The chain is built from TRBV1 and TRBJ1-2; the table gives TRBD1 as D, unverified against the DNA. TRBV1 is designated a pseudogene. The CDR3 has 14 amino acids. The DNA for the CDR3 is TGCACCAGCAGCCAAGATGTGGGGCCCGATGGCTACACCTTC. Translated, it gives CTSSQDVGPDGYTF.

The chain uses TRBV4-2 and TRBJ1-6, with D perhaps TRBD1 (5 bases). CDR3 size: 13 residues. Trimming cost V 4 bases and J 5 bases, with 6 bases left between them. Germline V gene sequence: CDR1 LGHNA, CDR2 YNFKEQ. The CDR3 nucleotides read TGTGCCAGCAGCCCCAGGGATAATTCACCCCTCCACTTT. Its translation is CASSPRDNSPLHF.

The chain links TRBV5-1 to TRBJ2-1; D remains ambiguous. The V gene's germline CDR1 is SGHRS and CDR2 YFSETQ. The CDR3 has 12 amino acids. V was cut by 1 base and J by 8 bases, with 7 bases left in between. CDR3 DNA: TGCGCCAGCAGCTTGCCTGAGGATGAGCAGTTCTTC. Residues: CASSLPEDEQFF.

The table lists this clone with a few counts. This chain's CDR3 is CASSYGDRVNEKLFF. CDR3 sequence (DNA): TGTGCCAGCAGTTACGGGGACAGGGTTAATGAAAAACTGTTTTTT. The chain employs TRBV6-5 and TRBJ1-4; 9 bases match TRBD1. The J segment lost 4 bases and the V segment lost 2 bases, leaving 2 bases of the junction unmatched. CDR1 and CDR2 (germline): MNHEY, SVGAGI. The CDR3 runs 15 residues.

This sequence joins TRBV28 and TRBJ1-2, with TRBD1 matching over 9 bases. Germline V gives CDR1 MDHEN, CDR2 SYDVKM. CDR3 length equals 13 residues. V was clipped by 11 bases and J by 3 bases; unmatched bases: 7. CDR3 coding DNA: TGTGCCGTCCAGACAGGGGGGTACTATGGCTACACCTTC. Its translation: CAVQTGGYYGYTF.

This clone showed up just a few times. The genes are TRBV4-1 and TRBJ2-7; TRBD2 matches at 9 bases. The CDR3 contains 19 residues. Trimming removed 4 bases from V and 3 bases from J; junction bases left unmatched: 19. In germline, CDR1 is MGHRA, CDR2 YSYEKL. The CDR3 is CASSPWGGRENRIGYEQYF. DNA of the CDR3: TGCGCCAGCAGCCCTTGGGGCGGGAGGGAAAATCGTATCGGCTACGAGCAGTACTTC.

This rearrangement joins TRBV7-2 to TRBJ1-1; 8 nucleotides agree with TRBD1. V was clipped by 5 bases and J by 7 bases; unmatched bases: 9. Germline V CDR1 and CDR2: SGHTA, FQGNSA. The CDR3 is 14 residues long. The DNA of the CDR3 is TGTGCCAGCAGCATAAACCGGGACAGGTTTGAAGCTTTCTTT. This translates into CASSINRDRFEAFF.

This clone has only one observation. This rearrangement joins TRBV3-1 (or the pseudogene TRBV3-2) to TRBJ1-5; D is ambiguous. V dropped 1 base and J dropped 7 bases, with 8 bases sitting between them. The CDR3 is 13 amino acids. Germline-derived CDR1 and CDR2 are LGHDT and YNNKEL (reference sequence). DNA of the CDR3: TGTGCCAGCAGCCAAGGGTTCGGGCAGCCCCAGCATTTT. This sequence encodes CASSQGFGQPQHF.

The chain uses TRBV3-1 (or the pseudogene TRBV3-2) and TRBJ2-7; unclear D gene. Germline V gene data show CDR1 as LGHDT and CDR2 as YNNKEL (reference sequence). The CDR3 extends over 13 amino acids. V lost 1 base, J lost 3 bases, and 7 bases lay in between. The CDR3 bases are TGTGCCAGCAGCCAAGTTAACGGCTACGAGCAGTACTTC. Translation gives CASSQVNGYEQYF.

The V call is TRBV5-1, the J call TRBJ2-7, with 7 bases aligning to TRBD1. The CDR3 consists of 15 residues. The V segment lost 0 bases and the J segment 5 bases; nucleotides outside the gene matches: 8. CDR1 SGHRS and CDR2 YFSETQ come from the germline V gene. DNA of the CDR3: TGCGCCAGCAGCTTGGATCCACAGGGGCTGGACGAGCAGTACTTC. Translated: CASSLDPQGLDEQYF.

This chain connects TRBV24-1 to TRBJ1-2; weak D call: TRBD1 (6 bases). The CDR3 is 12 residues long. Trimming stripped 4 bases from V and 9 bases from J, with 11 bases between. Germline loops: CDR1 KGHDR, CDR2 SFDVKD. CDR3 DNA: TGTGCCACCAGTGACCCAGGGGAAAGCTACACCTTC. Its translation is CATSDPGESYTF.

The rearrangement joins TRBV7-9 to TRBJ1-3; 10 nucleotides agree with TRBD1. V lost 5 bases, J lost 3 bases, and 4 bases stayed unmatched. The CDR3 has 15 residues. Per the germline V gene, CDR1 is SEHNR and CDR2 is FQNEAQ (reference sequence). The CDR3 region is CASSPGQGNGNTIYF. CDR3 coding DNA: TGTGCCAGCAGCCCGGGACAGGGGAATGGAAACACCATATATTTT.

The chain couples TRBV28 to TRBJ1-6, with 7 bases that match TRBD1. Trimming took 6 bases from V and 10 from J; bases not matched to a gene: 15. The CDR3 spans 16 residues. Germline CDR1 reads MDHEN; CDR2 reads SYDVKM. CDR3 nucleotides: TGTGCCAGCAGGGCCCCCCAGGGGGACCTAGTATCACCCCTCCACTTT. This gives the protein CASRAPQGDLVSPLHF. The entire variable domain, with the rest obtained from reference TRBV28 and TRBJ1-6, is as follows: DVKVTQSSRYLVKRTGEKVFLECVQDMDHENMFWYRQDPGLGLRLIYFSYDVKMKEKGDIPEGYSVSREKKERFSLILESASTNQTSMYLCASRAPQGDLVSPLHFGNGTRLTVT.

This chain uses TRBV27 with TRBJ2-5, with D maybe TRBD2 (5 bases). Germline CDR1 and CDR2: MNHEY and SMNVEV (reference sequence). The CDR3 is 14 amino acids. Trimming stripped 5 bases from V and 4 bases from J, with 14 bases between. CDR3 nucleotides: TGTGCCAGCAGTGAGGGAGTGGTTGGAGAGACCCAGTACTTC. Translation: CASSEGVVGETQYF.

This chain joins TRBV5-4 and TRBJ2-5; 12 positions match TRBD1. This CDR3 has 15 amino acids. The V gene end was trimmed by 3 bases and the J gene end by 5 bases; junction bases not matched to a gene: 5. Germline V lookup: CDR1 SGHNT, CDR2 YYREEE (reference sequence). Here the CDR3 DNA reads TGTGCCAGCAGCTCCCGGGACAGGGGGCAGGAGACCCAGTACTTC. Translating gives CASSSRDRGQETQYF.

The rearrangement links TRBV27 to TRBJ1-1; weak D call: TRBD1 (5 bases). The CDR3 has 14 amino acids. Trimming removed 5 bases from V and 0 bases from J, with 10 bases in between. Germline CDR1 MNHEY, CDR2 SMNVEV (reference sequence). The CDR3 spells CASSPDRLNTEAFF. As DNA, the CDR3 is TGTGCCAGCAGTCCCGACAGACTGAACACTGAAGCTTTCTTT.

The chain has TRBV7-9 and TRBJ2-7; tentative D call: TRBD2 (6 bases). The CDR3 sequence is 14 residues long. Trimming removed 3 bases at V and 2 bases at J, with 11 bases between. The germline gives CDR1 SEHNR, CDR2 FQNEAQ (reference sequence). The CDR3 region is CASSFSGVPYEQYF. The CDR3 coding sequence is TGTGCCAGCAGCTTTAGCGGAGTTCCCTACGAGCAGTACTTC.

CDR3 nucleotides: TGTGCCAGCAGCTCTACCCTGAATCAGCCCCAGCATTTT. It is translated as CASSSTLNQPQHF. V usage is TRBV11-2 and J usage is TRBJ1-5; no clear D. Germline V gene data show CDR1 as SGHAT and CDR2 as FQNNGV. The CDR3 runs 13 residues. V was clipped by 4 bases and J by 4 bases, with 8 bases between them. Drawing the rest from reference TRBV11-2 and TRBJ1-5, the complete variable domain is EAGVAQSPRYKIIEKRQSVAFWCNPISGHATLYWYQQILGQGPKLLIQFQNNGVVDDSQLPKDRFSAERLKGVDSTLKIQPAKLEDSAVYLCASSSTLNQPQHFGDGTRLSIL.

The chain is built from TRBV19 and TRBJ1-4; 7 positions match TRBD1. The CDR3 is 14 residues long. J lost 8 bases, V lost 6 bases, and 9 bases had no gene match. Germline CDR1 is LNHDA and CDR2 is SQIVND (reference sequence). The DNA of the CDR3 is TGTGCCAGTAGCACCAGGGGGAGTGGAGAAAAACTGTTTTTT. It translates to CASSTRGSGEKLFF.

This chain links TRBV3-1 (or the pseudogene TRBV3-2) with TRBJ2-1, with 8 bases lining up with TRBD1. There are 13 residues in the CDR3. The germline V gene encodes CDR1 LGHDT and CDR2 YNNKEL (reference sequence). J lost 11 bases, V lost 1 base, and 4 bases had no gene match. CDR3 in DNA: TGTGCCAGCAGCCAAGTTGACAGGGGCCAGCAGTTCTTC. As protein: CASSQVDRGQQFF.

This clone was counted once. The V gene is TRBV19, the J gene TRBJ1-5; D is ambiguous. This CDR3 spans 15 amino acids. V lost 3 bases and J 2 bases, leaving 11 bases between the germline ends. Per germline, CDR1 LNHDA and CDR2 SQIVND (reference sequence). The CDR3 DNA is TGTGCCAGTAGTATTATTTTGGTAGGCAATCAGCCCCAGCATTTT. Amino acid sequence: CASSIILVGNQPQHF.